The next 26 T cell receptor beta chains were all read from a single sample in a study of blood T cell repertoires in COVID-19. The method was immunoSEQ multiplex PCR; TCRdb's version includes in-frame clones alone and lacks a portion of them. The repertoire includes fewer than 250,000 clones, 80% to 90% of them detected once, and under 12% sits in the top ten. The sequencing sample was made of peripheral blood. All receptors derive from a woman of 80 years or more with COVID-19, enrolled during active disease.

The chain carries TRBV12-5 and TRBJ2-7; maybe TRBD2 (5 bases). This CDR3 region has 12 residues. Germline V lookup: CDR1 LGHNT, CDR2 FRNRAP. The CDR3 region has the DNA TGTGCTAGTGGTTTGTCTGACATGGGAGCCTTCGTC. Translating it yields CASGLSDMGAFV.

The chain employs TRBV19 and TRBJ1-2; a possible D gene is TRBD1 (5 bases). V was shortened by 5 bases and J by 4 bases, with 14 bases between the two germline ends. Germline CDR1 is LNHDA and CDR2 is SQIVND (reference sequence). The CDR3 length is 14 residues. The CDR3 DNA follows: TGTGCCAGTAGTGCCCAGGGTATTGGCTATGGCTACACCTTC. This codes for CASSAQGIGYGYTF.

The chain couples TRBV7-2 to TRBJ2-2; D uncertain. Trimming removed 5 bases from V and 1 base from J, with 8 bases in between. CDR1 is SGHTA, CDR2 FQGNSA, per germline. This CDR3 is 14 amino acids long. The CDR3 DNA follows: TGTGCCAGCAGCAGATGGAGGAACACCGGGGAGCTGTTTTTT. It is translated as CASSRWRNTGELFF.

The J gene is TRBJ2-5, the V gene TRBV2, with 13 bases aligning to TRBD2. Germline loops: CDR1 SNHLY, CDR2 FYNNEI. The V gene end was trimmed by 7 bases and the J gene end by 0 bases; junction bases not matched to a gene: 2. The CDR3 extends over 15 amino acids. Written as DNA, the CDR3 is TGTGCCAGCAAGGGACTAGCGGGGTACCAAGAGACCCAGTACTTC. Translation gives CASKGLAGYQETQYF.

The chain joins TRBV29-1 to TRBJ1-2, with TRBD1 matching over 9 bases. Germline V CDR1 and CDR2: SQVTM, ANQGSEA. The CDR3 contains 12 residues. With 7 bases clipped from V and 4 bases from J, the junction kept 4 bases outside the gene matches. The CDR3, as DNA: TGCAGCGGCCTGACAGGGGGCTATGGCTACACCTTC. Translated, it gives CSGLTGGYGYTF.

This clone was seen only once. This chain connects TRBV7-2 to TRBJ2-3; D is uncertain. Germline assignment: CDR1 SGHTA and CDR2 FQGNSA. Trimming shortened V by 5 bases and J by 5 bases, and 17 bases separated the two germline ends. The CDR3 is 15 amino acids. CDR3 protein: CASSLLASYGDTQYF. The CDR3 region has the DNA TGTGCCAGCAGCCTACTTGCTTCATATGGAGATACGCAGTATTTT.

The chain carries TRBV5-4 and TRBJ2-2; D is possibly TRBD1 (6 bases). Germline CDR1 reads SGHNT; CDR2 reads YYREEE (reference sequence). The CDR3 is 16 amino acids. The germline V and J ends were trimmed by 2 bases and 6 bases, with 17 bases remaining between them. CDR3 DNA sequence: TGTGCCAGCAGCTTAGGCGAACAGGGACGTCCCGGGGAGCTGTTTTTT. It is translated as CASSLGEQGRPGELFF.

V and J are TRBV9 and TRBJ2-2; the D gene is possibly TRBD2 (6 bases). The CDR3 is 16 amino acids. Trimming cost V 2 bases and J 1 base, with 12 bases left between them. CDR1 is SGDLS, CDR2 YYNGEE, per germline. The CDR3 DNA reads TGTGCCAGCAGCGTTGGTGGCGGGGAGAACACCGGGGAGCTGTTTTTT. Translated: CASSVGGGENTGELFF.

The chain links TRBV7-2 to TRBJ1-6, with 8 bases lining up with TRBD1. Looked up from germline, CDR1 is SGHTA and CDR2 is FQGNSA. With V trimmed by 5 bases and J by 9 bases, 9 bases remained unmatched. The CDR3 loop spans 15 amino acids. The CDR3 region has the DNA TGTGCCAGCAGCCAAGGACAGGGTAAAGGTTCACCCCTCCACTTT. Its translation is CASSQGQGKGSPLHF. The full variable domain, completed using reference TRBV7-2 and TRBJ1-6, is GAGVSQSPSNKVTEKGKDVELRCDPISGHTALYWYRQSLGQGLEFLIYFQGNSAPDKSGLPSDRFSAERTGGSVSTLTIQRTQQEDSAVYLCASSQGQGKGSPLHFGNGTRLTVT.

V is TRBV4-1 and J is TRBJ1-4; TRBD1 matches 9 bases. The germline V gene encodes CDR1 MGHRA and CDR2 YSYEKL. With 8 bases clipped from V and 3 bases from J, the junction kept 7 bases outside the gene matches. This CDR3 is 15 amino acids long. CDR3 sequence (DNA): TGCGCCAGCCGACAGGGGGGGCTTTCTAATGAAAAACTGTTTTTT. This translates into CASRQGGLSNEKLFF.

CDR3 nucleotide sequence: TGTGCCAGCAGCTCCGACACCGGAGGCCTCCACTTT. Its translation: CASSSDTGGLHF. The gene calls are TRBV5-6 and TRBJ1-6; D gene uncertain. Germline CDR1 and CDR2: SGHDT and YYEEEE. V shed 3 bases and J shed 15 bases, with 13 bases lying between them. CDR3 size: 12 residues.

The chain employs TRBV30 and TRBJ2-3, with 8 bases that match TRBD2. Germline V gene data show CDR1 as GTSNPN and CDR2 as SVGIG (reference sequence). This CDR3 is built from 15 residues. V was pared by 3 bases and J by 6 bases, with 11 bases of the junction left unmatched. The CDR3 nucleotides read TGTGCCTGGAGGAGAAGAGCGGGGGCCCCGGATACGCAGTATTTT. Amino acids: CAWRRRAGAPDTQYF. Combining the CDR3 with reference TRBV30 and TRBJ2-3 gives the whole variable domain SQTIHQWPATLVQPVGSPLSLECTVEGTSNPNLYWYRQAAGRGLQLLFYSVGIGQISSEVPQNLSASRPQDRQFILSSKKLLLSDSGFYLCAWRRRAGAPDTQYFGPGTRLTVL.

This sequence joins TRBV5-1 and TRBJ1-2, with TRBD1 as a possible D gene (5 bases). CDR3 length: 15 amino acids. Germline CDR1 SGHRS, CDR2 YFSETQ. V shed 1 base and J shed 6 bases, with 16 bases lying between them. CDR3 in DNA: TGCGCCAGCAGCTTGAGTCTGGGTGGGGCAGATGGCTACACCTTC. The encoded protein is CASSLSLGGADGYTF. Drawing the rest from reference TRBV5-1 and TRBJ1-2, the complete variable domain is KAGVTQTPRYLIKTRGQQVTLSCSPISGHRSVSWYQQTPGQGLQFLFEYFSETQRNKGNFPGRFSGRQFSNSRSEMNVSTLELGDSALYLCASSLSLGGADGYTFGSGTRLTVV.

The chain uses TRBV4-1 and TRBJ1-5; 7 positions match TRBD1. J was trimmed by 3 bases and V by 0 bases; bases with no gene match: 2. The CDR3 consists of 15 residues. Per the germline V gene, CDR1 is MGHRA and CDR2 is YSYEKL. DNA for the CDR3: TGCGCCAGCAGCCAAGAGGGGACAGCCAATCAGCCCCAGCATTTT. It translates to CASSQEGTANQPQHF.

The chain is built from TRBV18 and TRBJ1-1; 7 positions agree with TRBD1. The CDR3 is 13 amino acids. J was trimmed by 5 bases and V by 3 bases; bases with no gene match: 3. CDR1 is KGHSH, CDR2 LQKENI, per germline. CDR3 sequence: CASSPKTGTEAFF. CDR3 bases: TGTGCCAGCTCACCCAAGACAGGGACTGAAGCTTTCTTT.

For this clone: The junction differs from germline at one of its ends, possibly a read error. The CDR3 is CASSLTSGGLIF. CDR3 nucleotide sequence: TGTGCCAGCAGTTTGACTAGCGGGGGCCTTATCTTC. This chain connects TRBV6-5 to TRBJ2-1, with TRBD2 matching 12 bases. The CDR3 totals 12 residues. CDR1 is MNHEY, CDR2 SVGAGI, per germline.

The rearrangement uses TRBV11-3 and TRBJ2-1; 7 bases match TRBD2. This CDR3 is built from 15 residues. The trim removed 3 bases at V and 0 bases at J, leaving 2 bases unmatched. Germline V lookup: CDR1 SGHNT, CDR2 YENEEA. The CDR3 here is CASSLSGTSYNEQFF. CDR3 bases: TGTGCCAGCAGCTTGAGCGGGACCTCCTACAATGAGCAGTTCTTC.

In its sample, this clone was seen a few times. This chain connects TRBV30 to TRBJ2-3, with TRBD1 matching over 7 bases. The germline V gene encodes CDR1 GTSNPN and CDR2 SVGIG (reference sequence). This CDR3 has 17 residues. V lost 1 base to trimming and J lost 4 bases; unmatched junction nucleotides: 14. The CDR3 spells CAWSAPKGAKIADTQYF. The CDR3 DNA reads TGTGCCTGGAGTGCCCCCAAGGGGGCGAAAATCGCAGATACGCAGTATTTT.

The chain has TRBV11-2 and TRBJ2-5; D unclear. The CDR3 length is 13 residues. Germline CDR1 reads SGHAT; CDR2 reads FQNNGV. Deletions cut 5 bases from V and 2 bases from J, with 9 bases between. The CDR3 region has the DNA TGTGCCAGCAGCCTAGGTCCACAAGAGACCCAGTACTTC. Translation gives CASSLGPQETQYF.

This chain joins TRBV2 and TRBJ2-7, with D tentatively TRBD1 (5 bases). Germline V CDR1 and CDR2: SNHLY, FYNNEI. The CDR3 runs 13 residues. V lost 6 bases and J 6 bases, leaving 15 bases between the germline ends. The CDR3 is CASSSSQGGEQYV. CDR3 sequence (DNA): TGTGCCAGCAGCTCGAGTCAGGGTGGCGAGCAGTACGTC.

The V gene is TRBV19, the J gene TRBJ2-2, with 7 bases matching TRBD2. The CDR3 spans 14 residues. Germline assignment: CDR1 LNHDA and CDR2 SQIVND (reference sequence). The V gene end was trimmed by 6 bases and the J gene end by 3 bases; junction bases not matched to a gene: 4. The CDR3 reads CASSFTSDTGELFF. The CDR3 bases are TGTGCCAGTAGCTTTACTAGCGACACCGGGGAGCTGTTTTTT.

V gene TRBV19 combines with J gene TRBJ1-1, with TRBD1 identical over 9 bases. The CDR3 totals 14 residues. The V segment lost 5 bases and the J segment 5 bases; nucleotides outside the gene matches: 6. The germline gives CDR1 LNHDA, CDR2 SQIVND (reference sequence). The CDR3 protein is CASSPGTGKTEAFF. The CDR3 nucleotides read TGTGCCAGTAGTCCCGGGACAGGGAAGACTGAAGCTTTCTTT.

The chain joins TRBV7-2 to TRBJ2-1, with 11 nucleotides matching TRBD2. Trimming cost V 1 base and J 7 bases; bases outside gene matches: 6. The germline V gene has CDR1 SGHTA and CDR2 FQGNSA. The CDR3 covers 16 residues. Here the CDR3 DNA reads TGTGCCAGCAGCTTAGATGGTAGCGGGGGGGCAAATGAGCAGTTCTTC. Amino acids: CASSLDGSGGANEQFF.

Here the CDR3 reads CASSLVVGSGNTIYF. CDR3 DNA sequence: TGCGCCAGCAGCTTGGTAGTTGGCTCTGGAAACACCATATATTTT. The genes are TRBV5-1 and TRBJ1-3; no clear D. CDR1 is SGHRS and CDR2 is YFSETQ in the germline V gene. The CDR3 has 15 residues. The V and J ends lost 0 bases and 0 bases respectively, with 7 bases between them.

The chain carries TRBV28 and TRBJ1-5, with TRBD1 as a possible D gene (5 bases). The CDR3 is made up of 14 amino acids. The germline V gene encodes CDR1 MDHEN and CDR2 SYDVKM. V was trimmed by 5 bases and J by 7 bases, leaving 15 bases between them. In nucleotides, the CDR3 is TGTGCCAGCAGTCCGGGGGGGTCAAGGCAGCCCCAGCATTTT. It encodes CASSPGGSRQPQHF.

This sequence joins TRBV18 and TRBJ2-5, with 9 bases lining up with TRBD2. The junction had 2 bases not matched to a gene; V was cut back by 3 bases and J by 0 bases. The CDR3 covers 15 residues. The germline gives CDR1 KGHSH, CDR2 LQKENI. The CDR3 is CASSPAGGYQETQYF. The CDR3 nucleotides are TGTGCCAGCTCACCGGCGGGGGGGTACCAAGAGACCCAGTACTTC. Complete variable domain (other parts from reference TRBV18 and TRBJ2-5): NAGVMQNPRHLVRRRGQEARLRCSPMKGHSHVYWYRQLPEEGLKFMVYLQKENIIDESGMPKERFSAEFPKEGPSILRIQQVVRGDSAAYFCASSPAGGYQETQYFGPGTRLLVL.